Listed here is a single T cell receptor (beta chain). This entry belongs to a study of blood T cell repertoires in COVID-19. The overall study: Whether acute or convalescent, the COVID-19 samples came from the United States, Italy and Spain. Sample material is recorded as cDNA or gDNA derived from T cells, B-cell-depleted T cells, or PBMCs.

The CDR3 length is 18 residues. In germline, CDR1 is LNHNV, CDR2 YYDKDF (reference sequence). V shed 1 base and J shed 0 bases, with 18 bases lying between them. Sequencing was performed with immunoSEQ multiplex PCR; in TCRdb, only in-frame clones are kept and a portion is missing. The data hold under 150,000 clones, with approximately 88% observed a single time. The clonotype comes from a human donor in a cohort sampled during active COVID-19. The chain uses TRBV15 and TRBJ1-1; a possible D gene is TRBD1 (5 bases). The specimen sequenced was peripheral blood. CDR3 in amino acids: CATSRGLSGEEVNTEAFF. The CDR3 DNA is TGTGCCACCAGCAGAGGTTTGTCGGGGGAAGAGGTGAACACTGAAGCTTTCTTT.